What follows are 25 T cell receptor beta chains derived from one specimen sequenced in a study of blood T cell repertoires in COVID-19. Clones were sequenced by immunoSEQ multiplex PCR, and TCRdb holds only the in-frame ones, with some missing. The repertoire holds around 120,000 clones, with under 85% as singletons. The sequencing input was peripheral blood. The receptors stem from a man aged 35 to 55 with active or convalescent COVID-19.

The genes are TRBV4-3 and TRBJ2-1, with D unresolved. This CDR3 region has 13 residues. From germline, CDR1 is LGHNA and CDR2 YSLEER. V lost 1 base, J lost 6 bases, and 7 bases lay in between. The CDR3 DNA reads as TGCGCCAGCAGCCAAGGACCTAGCAATGAGCAGTTCTTC. The encoded protein is CASSQGPSNEQFF.

The chain joins TRBV10-3 to TRBJ2-2; tentatively, D is TRBD1 (6 bases). This CDR3 has 14 amino acids. Germline V gene data show CDR1 as ENHRY and CDR2 as SYGVKD. V shed 5 bases and J shed 5 bases, with 12 bases lying between them. Here the CDR3 reads CAISPGTPTGELFF. Written as DNA, the CDR3 is TGTGCCATCAGTCCCGGGACACCTACCGGGGAGCTGTTTTTT.

The V and J genes are TRBV30 and TRBJ1-2, with 7 bases aligning to TRBD1. The CDR3 consists of 13 residues. V was pared by 5 bases and J by 8 bases, with 11 bases of the junction left unmatched. In germline, CDR1 is GTSNPN, CDR2 SVGIG (reference sequence). The CDR3 bases are TGTGCCTGGCTTCAGAAGGGGGCGCGAGGCTACACCTTC. It encodes CAWLQKGARGYTF.

The chain links TRBV5-1 to TRBJ2-7, with TRBD1 matching over 7 bases. V was pared by 5 bases and J by 2 bases, with 7 bases of the junction left unmatched. Per germline, CDR1 SGHRS and CDR2 YFSETQ. CDR3 size: 14 residues. Written as DNA, the CDR3 is TGCGCCAGCAGTGGCCAGGGGGTGACCTACGAGCAGTACTTC. Translating it yields CASSGQGVTYEQYF.

The rearrangement joins TRBV5-1 to TRBJ1-2; 8 bases align to TRBD1. Germline V gives CDR1 SGHRS, CDR2 YFSETQ. CDR3 length: 14 amino acids. V gave up 4 bases and J gave up 4 bases; unmatched junction bases: 6. CDR3 in amino acids: CASSIGQGGYGYTF. Here the CDR3 DNA reads TGCGCCAGCAGCATCGGACAGGGAGGCTATGGCTACACCTTC.

This chain links TRBV7-3 with TRBJ2-5; 9 bases agree with TRBD2. J gave up 3 bases and V 4 bases, and 15 bases lay outside the gene matches. The germline V gene has CDR1 SGHTA and CDR2 FQGTGA. The CDR3 contains 18 residues. CDR3 sequence reads: CASSSKAGGRTIKETQYF. CDR3 bases: TGTGCCAGCAGCTCGAAAGCGGGGGGACGGACGATTAAAGAGACCCAGTACTTC.

The genes are TRBV18 and TRBJ1-2; tentative D call: TRBD1 (6 bases). The CDR3 covers 14 residues. The V end lost 2 bases, the J end lost 8 bases, and 15 bases lay between the germline ends. The germline gives CDR1 KGHSH, CDR2 LQKENI. The CDR3 DNA reads as TGTGCCAGCTCACCAAGGGGCCAGGGGTCAGGCTACACCTTC. Translated: CASSPRGQGSGYTF.

The DNA for the CDR3 is TGTGCCAGTTGCAGGGGGCTACAAGAGACCCAGTACTTC. Its translation is CASCRGLQETQYF. The chain links TRBV18 to TRBJ2-5, with 8 bases identical to TRBD1. V lost 9 bases and J lost 2; bases outside the gene matches: 5. The germline V gene has CDR1 KGHSH and CDR2 LQKENI. This CDR3 is built from 13 residues.

The chain joins TRBV30 to TRBJ1-2, with 9 bases lining up with TRBD1. In germline, CDR1 is GTSNPN, CDR2 SVGIG (reference sequence). The CDR3 runs 13 residues. V lost 3 bases to trimming and J lost 5 bases; unmatched junction nucleotides: 4. DNA for the CDR3: TGTGCCTGGAGCCAGGGACAGGGATATGGCTACACCTTC. It translates to CAWSQGQGYGYTF.

The V call is TRBV29-1, the J call TRBJ2-1, with D unresolved. The CDR3 is made up of 13 amino acids. Germline V gene lookup returns CDR1 SQVTM and CDR2 ANQGSEA. Trimming removed 6 bases from V and 4 bases from J, with 13 bases in between. The CDR3 here is CSVIGELYNEQFF. DNA of the CDR3: TGCAGCGTAATCGGAGAGCTTTACAATGAGCAGTTCTTC.

The gene calls are TRBV19 and TRBJ2-1; the match to TRBD1 covers 12 bases. The CDR3 contains 16 residues. CDR1 and CDR2 from the germline V gene are LNHDA and SQIVND (reference sequence). V lost 4 bases and J lost 6; bases outside the gene matches: 7. CDR3 bases: TGTGCCAGTAGTAGGTCCGGGACAGGGGGCTTCAATGAGCAGTTCTTC. Translating it yields CASSRSGTGGFNEQFF. The variable domain in full, with the rest retrieved from reference TRBV19 and TRBJ2-1, is DGGITQSPKYLFRKEGQNVTLSCEQNLNHDAMYWYRQDPGQGLRLIYYSQIVNDFQKGDIAEGYSVSREKKESFPLTVTSAQKNPTAFYLCASSRSGTGGFNEQFFGPGTRLTVL.

The chain carries TRBV4-1 and TRBJ2-5; 7 positions agree with TRBD2. CDR3 length equals 16 residues. CDR1 and CDR2 from the germline V gene are MGHRA and YSYEKL. V trimming: 0 bases; J trimming: 2 bases; junction bases outside the gene matches: 6. Here the CDR3 DNA reads TGCGCCAGCAGCCAAGATCGGCAGGGACTACAAGAGACCCAGTACTTC. Its protein product is CASSQDRQGLQETQYF.

The J gene is TRBJ1-2, the V gene TRBV12-5, with D hard to call. Germline-derived CDR1 and CDR2 are LGHNT and FRNRAP. CDR3 length: 16 residues. With 3 bases removed from V and 0 bases from J, the gap between germline ends came to 14 bases. The CDR3 sequence is CASGLGGTYPNYGYTF. CDR3 nucleotide sequence: TGTGCTAGTGGTTTAGGCGGAACTTACCCTAACTATGGCTACACCTTC.

V gene TRBV19 combines with J gene TRBJ2-3; D remains ambiguous. Germline loops: CDR1 LNHDA, CDR2 SQIVND (reference sequence). The CDR3 contains 16 residues. V lost 3 bases and J lost 0, with 13 bases in between. The CDR3 DNA sequence: TGTGCCAGTAGTATTATCGCAGGCCCAAGCACAGATACGCAGTATTTT. This sequence encodes CASSIIAGPSTDTQYF.

The chain links TRBV23-1 to TRBJ1-2; 8 bases align to TRBD1. TRBV23-1 is given ORF status, its function remaining uncertain. V lost 0 bases to trimming and J lost 2 bases; unmatched junction nucleotides: 5. The CDR3 covers 16 residues. The CDR3 loop reads CASSQSKGQENYGYTF. The CDR3, as DNA: TGCGCCAGCAGTCAATCGAAGGGACAGGAGAACTATGGCTACACCTTC.

This chain connects TRBV11-3 to TRBJ2-1; possible D gene TRBD2, 5 bases. Germline CDR1 and CDR2: SGHNT and YENEEA. V shed 5 bases and J shed 10 bases, with 9 bases lying between them. The CDR3 totals 11 residues. CDR3 nucleotides: TGTGCCAGCAGCACTACGGGAGAGCAGTTCTTC. Amino acid sequence: CASSTTGEQFF.

CDR3 in DNA: TGCAGTGCTACCCATGCTGAAGCTTTCTTT. It yields the protein CSATHAEAFF. V and J are TRBV20-1 and TRBJ1-1; D is unresolved. The V gene lost 4 bases and the J gene lost 6 bases, with 6 bases spanning the gap. The CDR3 totals 10 residues. From germline, CDR1 is DFQATT and CDR2 SNEGSKA (reference sequence).

The gene calls are TRBV19 and TRBJ2-3, with 13 positions matching TRBD2. The CDR3 contains 16 residues. Germline loops: CDR1 LNHDA, CDR2 SQIVND (reference sequence). The V and J ends lost 3 bases and 1 base, in that order; junction bases with no gene match: 1. This CDR3 reads CASSIGLAGGTDTQYF. The CDR3 DNA sequence: TGTGCCAGTAGTATCGGACTAGCGGGGGGCACAGATACGCAGTATTTT.

V gene TRBV19 combines with J gene TRBJ2-2, with D tentatively TRBD2 (6 bases). CDR3 length: 15 residues. CDR1 LNHDA and CDR2 SQIVND come from the germline V gene (reference sequence). The ends were cut back, 4 bases at V and 4 bases at J, with 13 bases in the middle. CDR3 in DNA: TGTGCCAGTAGTACGGATGGAGGGTTCACCGGGGAGCTGTTTTTT. This encodes CASSTDGGFTGELFF.

V is TRBV7-3 and J is TRBJ2-1; 11 bases fit TRBD2. The J segment lost 8 bases and the V segment lost 2 bases, leaving 8 bases of the junction unmatched. From germline, CDR1 is SGHTA and CDR2 FQGTGA. The CDR3 is made up of 16 amino acids. CDR3 in amino acids: CASSLSLAGGQDEQFF. In nucleotides, the CDR3 is TGTGCCAGCAGCTTATCGTTAGCGGGGGGGCAGGATGAGCAGTTCTTC.

As DNA, the CDR3 is TGTGCCAGCTCACCCTCGGGACAGGGGGGCGAGCAGTACTTC. It yields the protein CASSPSGQGGEQYF. The J gene is TRBJ2-7, the V gene TRBV18, with 11 bases fitting TRBD1. With V trimmed by 3 bases and J by 6 bases, 4 bases remained unmatched. This CDR3 has 14 residues. Germline assignment: CDR1 KGHSH and CDR2 LQKENI.

The chain combines TRBV20-1 with TRBJ2-7, with 7 nucleotides matching TRBD1. Germline CDR1 DFQATT, CDR2 SNEGSKA (reference sequence). V shed 3 bases and J 6 bases; nucleotides not matched to a gene: 8. The CDR3 has 13 residues. The CDR3, as DNA: TGCAGTGCTAGTGACGGGACAGATCCCGAGCAGTACTTC. Translated, it gives CSASDGTDPEQYF.

The V gene is TRBV19, the J gene TRBJ1-3; no firm D call. Germline loops: CDR1 LNHDA, CDR2 SQIVND (reference sequence). This CDR3 comprises 13 residues. Trimming left V 5 bases short and J 8 bases short, with 13 bases between. The CDR3 DNA follows: TGTGCCAGTAGTGCCCGGGGAGAGGACACCATATATTTT. Protein sequence: CASSARGEDTIYF.

The chain employs TRBV29-1 and TRBJ2-7, with a possible D match to TRBD2 (6 bases). V lost 6 bases, J lost 4 bases, and 13 bases lay in between. CDR1 is SQVTM and CDR2 is ANQGSEA in the germline V gene. The CDR3 extends over 12 amino acids. In DNA, the CDR3 is TGCAGCGTATCACGGGGGTCTTACGAGCAGTACTTC. Amino acids: CSVSRGSYEQYF.

The chain recombines TRBV19 with TRBJ1-3; no reliable D call. The V gene lost 1 base and the J gene lost 0 bases, with 4 bases spanning the gap. The CDR3 is made up of 14 amino acids. The V gene's germline CDR1 is LNHDA and CDR2 SQIVND (reference sequence). In DNA form, the CDR3 reads TGTGCCAGTAGTATAGGGGCCTCTGGAAACACCATATATTTT. Protein product: CASSIGASGNTIYF.